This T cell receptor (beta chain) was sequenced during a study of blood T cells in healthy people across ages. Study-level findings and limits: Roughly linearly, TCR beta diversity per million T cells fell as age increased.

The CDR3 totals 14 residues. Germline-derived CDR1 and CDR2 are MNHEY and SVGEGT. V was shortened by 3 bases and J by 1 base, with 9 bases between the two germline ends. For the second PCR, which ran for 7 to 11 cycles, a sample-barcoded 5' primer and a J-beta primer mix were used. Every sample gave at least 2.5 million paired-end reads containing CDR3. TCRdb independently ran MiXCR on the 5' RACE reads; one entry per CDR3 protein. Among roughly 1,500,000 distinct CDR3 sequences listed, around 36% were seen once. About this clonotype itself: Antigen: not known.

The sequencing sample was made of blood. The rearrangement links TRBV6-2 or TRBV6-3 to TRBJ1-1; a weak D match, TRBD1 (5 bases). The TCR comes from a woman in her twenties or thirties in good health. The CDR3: CASSYDSANTEAFF. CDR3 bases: TGTGCCAGCAGTTATGACAGCGCGAACACTGAAGCTTTCTTT.